This T cell receptor (beta chain) appears in the sequencing data of a study of T cells in Graves' hyperthyroidism and ophthalmopathy (dated by TCRdb to about 2019). In terms of the full investigation: Peripheral blood samples were taken at initial diagnosis, before any treatment was given. The paper reports TCR Vbeta CDR3 sequencing of approximately 130 peripheral blood samples: some 41 ophthalmopathy, approximately 74 hyperthyroidism and around 17 progressor patients. TCR V-J signatures able to tell the groups apart were searched for in a discovery cohort of approximately 95 patients, of whom more than 40 had Graves' ophthalmopathy and roughly 57 had stable Graves' hyperthyroidism. In roughly six Graves' hyperthyroidism patients, the study also compared T-cell repertoires from thyroid tissue with T-cell repertoires from blood. Prospective prediction of ophthalmopathy was tested in an independent validation cohort consisting of under 20 hyperthyroidism patients and about 17 patients who later progressed to ophthalmopathy. After blood sampling, hyperthyroidism patients were treated with methimazole at a starting dose of 30 mg daily, and ophthalmopathy patients were treated with high-dose intravenous methylprednisolone. The 100 or so discovery patients were randomly split 7:3 into training and test sets.

Overall study results and their limits: A model built on a 13 V-J signature distinguished ophthalmopathy from stable hyperthyroidism, reaching around 90% sensitivity and approximately 81% specificity in cross-validation and 80%/75% in testing. In validation, the model predicted progression to ophthalmopathy with roughly 66% sensitivity and less than 75% specificity, a median of 6.5 months before onset. No statistical method was used to fix the sample size in advance, and group allocation was not hidden from the investigators. Most expanded thyroid clonotypes (frequency above 0.001) were also detected in blood, suggesting blood repertoires may reflect thyroid immune responses.

A word on this clonotype: The clone's antigen remains unknown. It has no much larger one-base neighbor in the sample; base qualities were not kept.

CDR1 and CDR2 (MGHRA, YSYEKL) derive from the germline V gene. Counted from cysteine to phenylalanine, this CDR3 has 14 amino acids. Only CDR3 DNA is held: 42 bases, read in frame from base 1. V loses 4 bases of germline sequence and J loses 3 bases, and the interval between the two ends is 13 bases. Ophthalmopathy patients had moderately to severely active disease, with a Clinical Activity Score of 3 or more, a NOSPECS grade of 4 or more, and a disease duration of less than 3 months. Any patient with an uncontrolled infection, another autoimmune disease, pregnancy or lactation was excluded. Diagnoses relied on clinical symptoms, serum thyroxine and TRAb, thyroid ultrasound and orbital computed tomography. Ficoll-Paque density gradient centrifugation was used to isolate PBMCs from approximately 10 ml of fresh peripheral blood. Total RNA was extracted using Trizol reagent, and RNA quality was assessed on an Agilent 2100 Bioanalyzer.

The TCR beta CDR3 regions were amplified from RNA transcripts. The first round of RT-PCR for the TCR CDR3 was performed with the HTBI primer set and the Qiagen OneStep RT-PCR kit. The libraries were constructed in a second round of multiplex PCR and then size-selected and purified. Paired-end sequencing of the libraries was performed with 100 bp reads on an Illumina HiSeq2000. The published analysis was carried out like this. Raw data were processed with SOAPnuke, discarding reads with adapters, uncalled bases, mean Phred below 15, or no exact constant-primer or identifier match. High-quality paired reads were merged with COPE v1.2.5, and unique nucleotide sequences were defined as clonotypes. Clonotypes were aligned to IMGT TRBV, TRBD and TRBJ reference segments using MiTCR v1.1. Analysis was restricted to V-J combinations with a frequency above 0.0001, which covered roughly 99% of repertoires. The TCS score was defined as the ratio of F50 (clonal expansion) to E x V (chaos), calculated using BLOSUM62-based TCRdist between CDR3 peptides within each V-J. Welch's t-statistics and random forest reduced fewer than 550 V-J features to 13, which were used in a naive Bayes classifier (R e1071). TCRdb reran the public reads through fastp at Q25 and MiXCR, keeping productive beta chains. Duplicate CDR3 protein sequences are folded into a single record with the most common DNA and genes. The V and J calls were not made by the authors but by TCRdb's processing. The sample table shows some 490,000 distinct CDR3 sequences, and less than 25% are seen once. In total, the top ten clones hold approximately 49% of the sample.

In this chain, TRBV4-1 is recombined with TRBJ2-7; the best D guess is TRBD1, with 5 bases matching. The receptor's source is a woman in her 70s with Graves' ophthalmopathy. The sample comprised blood. The CDR3 has the sequence CASSPQVRGYEQYF. The DNA sequence is given as TGCGCCAGCAGCCCACAGGTCCGCGGCTACGAGCAGTACTTC.